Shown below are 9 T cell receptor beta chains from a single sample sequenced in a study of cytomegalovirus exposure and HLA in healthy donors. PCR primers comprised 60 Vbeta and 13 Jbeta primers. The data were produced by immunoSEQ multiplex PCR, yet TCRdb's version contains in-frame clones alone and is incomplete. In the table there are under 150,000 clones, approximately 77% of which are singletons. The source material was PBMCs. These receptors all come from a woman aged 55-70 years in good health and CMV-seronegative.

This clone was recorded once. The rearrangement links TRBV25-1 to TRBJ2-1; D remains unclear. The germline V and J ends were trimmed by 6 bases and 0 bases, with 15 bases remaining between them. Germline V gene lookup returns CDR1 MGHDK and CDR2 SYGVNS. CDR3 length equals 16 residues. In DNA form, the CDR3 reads TGTGCCAGCAGCCCCCCACTCCGGAGCTCCTACAATGAGCAGTTCTTC. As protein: CASSPPLRSSYNEQFF. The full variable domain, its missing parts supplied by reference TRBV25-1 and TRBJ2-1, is EADIYQTPRYLVIGTGKKITLECSQTMGHDKMYWYQQDPGMELHLIHYSYGVNSTEKGDLSSESTVSRIRTEHFPLTLESARPSHTSQYLCASSPPLRSSYNEQFFGPGTRLTVL.

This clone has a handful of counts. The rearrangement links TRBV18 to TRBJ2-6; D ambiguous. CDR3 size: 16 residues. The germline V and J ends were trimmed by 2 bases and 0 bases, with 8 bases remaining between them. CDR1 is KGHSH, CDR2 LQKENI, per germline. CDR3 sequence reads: CASSPGLVSGANVLTF. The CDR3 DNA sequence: TGTGCCAGCTCACCAGGGCTGGTCTCTGGGGCCAACGTCCTGACTTTC.

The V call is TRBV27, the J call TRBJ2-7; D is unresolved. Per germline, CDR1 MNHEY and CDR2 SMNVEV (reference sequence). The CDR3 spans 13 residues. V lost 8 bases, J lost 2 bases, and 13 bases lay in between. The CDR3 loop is CASLRIYPYEQYF. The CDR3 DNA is TGTGCCAGCCTGAGGATTTATCCCTACGAGCAGTACTTC.

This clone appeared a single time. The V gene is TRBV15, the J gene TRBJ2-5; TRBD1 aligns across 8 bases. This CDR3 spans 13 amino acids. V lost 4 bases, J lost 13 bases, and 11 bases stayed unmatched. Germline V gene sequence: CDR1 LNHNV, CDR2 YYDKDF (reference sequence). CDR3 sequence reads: CATSNPGQAATYF. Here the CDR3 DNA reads TGTGCCACCAGCAACCCGGGACAGGCGGCTACGTACTTC.

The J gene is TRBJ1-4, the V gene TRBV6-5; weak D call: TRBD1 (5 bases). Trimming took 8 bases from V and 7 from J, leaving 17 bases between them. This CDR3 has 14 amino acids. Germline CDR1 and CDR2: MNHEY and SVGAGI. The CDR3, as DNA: TGTGCCAGCGGGGACGGCGGGGCCGGTGAAAAACTGTTTTTT. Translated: CASGDGGAGEKLFF.

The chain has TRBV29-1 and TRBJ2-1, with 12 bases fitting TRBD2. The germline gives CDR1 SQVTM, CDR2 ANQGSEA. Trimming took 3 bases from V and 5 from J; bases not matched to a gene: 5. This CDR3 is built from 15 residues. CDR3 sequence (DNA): TGCAGCGTTGAGGTCCTAGCGGGAGGGGACAATGAGCAGTTCTTC. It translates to CSVEVLAGGDNEQFF.

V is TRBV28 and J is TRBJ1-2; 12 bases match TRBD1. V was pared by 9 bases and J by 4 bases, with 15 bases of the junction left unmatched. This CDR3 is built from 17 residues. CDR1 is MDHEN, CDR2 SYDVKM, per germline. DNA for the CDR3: TGTGCCAGTTCCGGGGGGACAGGGGGCGCGCGTCGCTATGGCTACACCTTC. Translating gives CASSGGTGGARRYGYTF.

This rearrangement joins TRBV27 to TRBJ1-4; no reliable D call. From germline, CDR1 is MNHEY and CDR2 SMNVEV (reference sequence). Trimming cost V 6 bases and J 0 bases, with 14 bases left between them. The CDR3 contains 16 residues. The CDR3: CASRPEGRATNEKLFF. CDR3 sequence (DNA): TGTGCCAGCAGACCCGAGGGTAGGGCAACTAATGAAAAACTGTTTTTT.

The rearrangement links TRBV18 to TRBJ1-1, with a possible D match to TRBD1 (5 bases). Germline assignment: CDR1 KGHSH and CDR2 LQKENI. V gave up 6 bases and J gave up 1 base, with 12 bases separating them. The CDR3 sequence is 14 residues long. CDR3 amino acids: CASSLPGGNTEAFF. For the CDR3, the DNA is TGTGCCAGCTCGCTTCCCGGGGGGAACACTGAAGCTTTCTTT.